Detailed here is one TCR beta chain. This CDR3 is 12 amino acids long. V trimming: 6 bases; J trimming: 8 bases; junction bases outside the gene matches: 6. The germline V gene encodes CDR1 MNHEY and CDR2 SVGAGI. These data come from a study of T cells in localized non-small cell lung cancer. TCRdb's copy holds only in-frame clones and misses some; the assay was immunoSEQ multiplex PCR. The table lists 32,000 or so clones, 85% to 90% of them singletons. The chain joins TRBV6-5 to TRBJ1-2, with 7 bases matching TRBD1. Source: peripheral blood, taken before any cancer treatment. This clonotype was obtained from a man aged 40 to 70 with stage I lung adenocarcinoma. CDR3 loop: CASSRQGRGYTF. The DNA for the CDR3 is TGTGCCAGCAGCCGACAGGGTAGGGGCTACACCTTC.